Each of the 22 T cell receptor beta chains below was sequenced from the same sample in a study of post-analysis software for immune sequencing data. The authors incorporated unique molecular identifiers into the TCR beta cDNA libraries. TCRdb re-called the PCR reads with MiXCR, one entry per CDR3 protein. Among 700,000 to 900,000 distinct CDR3 sequences listed, approximately 44% were seen once. The antigens for these receptors are not known. Study conclusions and caveats: With TRBV5-6, TRBV5-1 and TRBV20-1 included, about 5 TRBV segments were more frequent in patients than in controls.

Sequences were obtained from blood. These receptors all stem from a girl aged 10-17 years with multiple sclerosis.

This clonotype has a handful of counts. The J gene is TRBJ2-7, the V gene TRBV20-1, with TRBD2 as a possible D gene (5 bases). This CDR3 is built from 12 residues. The V gene lost 5 bases and the J gene lost 0 bases, with 8 bases spanning the gap. CDR1 and CDR2 (germline): DFQATT, SNEGSKA (reference sequence). This CDR3 reads CSAGLNSYEQYF. CDR3 sequence (DNA): TGCAGTGCTGGACTTAACTCCTACGAGCAGTACTTC.

This sequence joins TRBV5-6 and TRBJ2-7, with D tentatively TRBD1 (5 bases). Germline-derived CDR1 and CDR2 are SGHDT and YYEEEE. Trimming removed 4 bases at V and 2 bases at J, with 10 bases between. The CDR3 extends over 13 amino acids. The DNA of the CDR3 is TGTGCCAGCAGCGCGACAGTCCCCTACGAGCAGTACTTC. Translated: CASSATVPYEQYF.

The V gene is TRBV15, the J gene TRBJ2-7, with 8 bases that match TRBD2. This CDR3 is built from 15 residues. V was clipped by 0 bases and J by 2 bases; unmatched bases: 3. CDR1 is LNHNV and CDR2 is YYDKDF in the germline V gene (reference sequence). CDR3 residues: CATSRDLGGAYEQYF. CDR3 DNA: TGTGCCACCAGCAGAGATCTCGGGGGGGCCTACGAGCAGTACTTC.

On this clonotype itself: Just one base apart from a much larger clone, this may be a read error. This chain uses TRBV28 with TRBJ2-1; D gene ambiguous. CDR3 length: 11 residues. Germline CDR1 MDHEN, CDR2 SYDVKM. V lost 3 bases, J lost 12 bases, and 9 bases lay in between. The CDR3 nucleotides are TGTGCCAGCAGTTTGACGACCGGGCAGTTCTTC. Its translation is CASSLTTGQFF.

The V gene is TRBV6-5, the J gene TRBJ2-5, with 10 bases that match TRBD1. V trimming: 0 bases; J trimming: 7 bases; junction bases outside the gene matches: 14. The CDR3 runs 18 residues. Germline loops: CDR1 MNHEY, CDR2 SVGAGI. Here the CDR3 reads CASSYSDFTGTGEGTQYF. CDR3 sequence (DNA): TGTGCCAGCAGTTACTCGGATTTCACCGGGACAGGGGAAGGGACCCAGTACTTC.

V usage is TRBV7-2 and J usage is TRBJ1-1; D uncertain. V was cut by 5 bases and J by 11 bases, with 21 bases left in between. Germline V lookup: CDR1 SGHTA, CDR2 FQGNSA. The CDR3 contains 14 residues. The CDR3 sequence: CASSRTPEHPDAFF. Here the CDR3 DNA reads TGTGCCAGCAGCCGAACCCCCGAGCACCCGGACGCTTTCTTT.

This clonotype was observed a few times. This sequence joins TRBV7-9 and TRBJ1-2, with 9 bases fitting TRBD1. The CDR3 extends over 14 amino acids. Looked up from germline, CDR1 is SEHNR and CDR2 is FQNEAQ (reference sequence). Trimming took 3 bases from V and 8 from J; bases not matched to a gene: 7. This CDR3 reads CASSFGTGHRGYTF. The CDR3 nucleotides are TGTGCCAGCAGCTTCGGGACAGGGCATAGGGGCTACACCTTC.

J is TRBJ1-1 and V is TRBV9; D might be TRBD1 (5 bases). Germline assignment: CDR1 SGDLS and CDR2 YYNGEE. The CDR3 is made up of 15 amino acids. Deletions cut 0 bases from V and 5 bases from J, with 14 bases between. The CDR3 DNA follows: TGTGCCAGCAGCGTAGGGCCGGGGGAGCTAACTGAAGCTTTCTTT. It codes for CASSVGPGELTEAFF.

This clonotype has only a few counts. V and J are TRBV20-1 and TRBJ2-7; D might be TRBD2 (5 bases). Trimming cost V 5 bases and J 3 bases, with 11 bases left between them. CDR1 is DFQATT and CDR2 is SNEGSKA in the germline V gene (reference sequence). The CDR3 has 12 residues. The CDR3 sequence: CSAPSGDYEQYF. The CDR3 DNA reads as TGCAGTGCTCCTTCCGGGGACTACGAGCAGTACTTC.

This clonotype was seen a handful of times. The rearrangement uses TRBV20-1 and TRBJ2-5, with D tentatively TRBD2 (5 bases). The CDR3 has 14 residues. The germline V gene has CDR1 DFQATT and CDR2 SNEGSKA (reference sequence). Between the trimmed V and J ends, which lost 0 bases and 4 bases, there was a span of 12 bases. CDR3: CSARDPGVGETQYF. CDR3 nucleotides: TGCAGTGCTAGAGATCCCGGGGTCGGAGAGACCCAGTACTTC.

This clonotype was seen a handful of times. The chain carries TRBV15 and TRBJ1-6; D gene ambiguous. The length of the CDR3 is 12 residues. Germline V CDR1 and CDR2: LNHNV, YYDKDF (reference sequence). The germline V and J ends were trimmed by 3 bases and 6 bases, with 3 bases remaining between them. In DNA, the CDR3 is TGTGCCACCAGCAGTGGTAATTCACCCCTCCACTTT. It yields the protein CATSSGNSPLHF.

The gene calls are TRBV7-3 and TRBJ2-1; D uncertain. Germline V CDR1 and CDR2: SGHTA, FQGTGA. V lost 4 bases, J lost 5 bases, and 12 bases lay in between. The length of the CDR3 is 14 residues. DNA for the CDR3: TGTGCCAGCAGCTCCTTGGACCCGAACAATGAGCAGTTCTTC. This sequence encodes CASSSLDPNNEQFF.

A remark on this clonotype: This may stem from a read error, because a much larger clone lies one nucleotide away. This rearrangement joins TRBV28 to TRBJ2-7; no definite D call. The germline gives CDR1 MDHEN, CDR2 SYDVKM. There are 12 residues in the CDR3. V lost 6 bases to trimming and J lost 0 bases, with 6 bases between them. The CDR3 is CASRPPSYEQYF. The CDR3 DNA is TGTGCCAGCAGACCCCCCTCCTACGAGCAGTACTTC.

CDR3 protein: CASSHGTSGTDIQYF. In DNA, the CDR3 is TGTGCCAGCAGTCACGGGACTAGCGGGACGGACATTCAGTACTTC. The V gene is TRBV27, the J gene TRBJ2-7, with 13 bases fitting TRBD2. The tail of the sequence fits TRBJ2-4 better, so the J call may be wrong. CDR1 and CDR2 (germline): MNHEY, SMNVEV (reference sequence). The CDR3 spans 15 residues.

The chain links TRBV6-6 to TRBJ1-2; 8 bases map to TRBD1. Per germline, CDR1 MNHNY and CDR2 SVGAGI (reference sequence). The CDR3 totals 14 residues. Trimming cost V 6 bases and J 4 bases; bases outside gene matches: 7. CDR3 sequence: CASSESTGAYGYTF. The CDR3 DNA reads as TGTGCCAGCAGCGAATCGACAGGGGCCTATGGCTACACCTTC.

The J gene is TRBJ2-7, the V gene TRBV28; 9 bases are shared with TRBD1. The CDR3 loop spans 14 amino acids. Germline CDR1 MDHEN, CDR2 SYDVKM. With V trimmed by 7 bases and J by 3 bases, 7 bases remained unmatched. In DNA, the CDR3 is TGTGCCAGCACCCGGACAGGGGTTGGCTACGAGCAGTACTTC. Protein product: CASTRTGVGYEQYF.

The V and J genes are TRBV27 and TRBJ1-1, with D uncertain. Germline CDR1 and CDR2: MNHEY and SMNVEV (reference sequence). Deletions cut 5 bases from V and 2 bases from J, with 15 bases between. The CDR3 extends over 15 amino acids. CDR3 residues: CASSPRQHTNTEAFF. CDR3 DNA: TGTGCCAGCAGTCCACGGCAACATACCAACACTGAAGCTTTCTTT.

This clonotype was counted a few times. This sequence joins TRBV7-8 and TRBJ2-1; a possible D gene is TRBD2 (6 bases). The length of the CDR3 is 17 residues. Germline lookup yields CDR1 SGHVS and CDR2 FQNEAQ. V gave up 5 bases and J gave up 0 bases, with 17 bases separating them. Here the CDR3 reads CASSPPGRESSYNEQFF. The DNA for the CDR3 is TGTGCCAGCAGCCCCCCCGGGCGGGAAAGCTCCTACAATGAGCAGTTCTTC.

J is TRBJ2-5 and V is TRBV10-3; perhaps TRBD1 as D (7 bases). The V end was cut by 2 bases, the J end by 0 bases, with 19 bases between. Germline V gives CDR1 ENHRY, CDR2 SYGVKD. The CDR3 consists of 18 residues. The CDR3 bases are TGTGCCATCAGTGAGAGAGGGGGCGGGACGGCGAACCAAGAGACCCAGTACTTC. Protein: CAISERGGGTANQETQYF.

The chain combines TRBV18 with TRBJ1-1; unclear D gene. Germline V gene data show CDR1 as KGHSH and CDR2 as LQKENI. The CDR3 is 14 residues long. V lost 1 base, J lost 5 bases, and 11 bases lay in between. CDR3 in DNA: TGTGCCAGCTCACCACGAGGGCTTGGGACTGAAGCTTTCTTT. Translating gives CASSPRGLGTEAFF. The whole variable domain, remainder taken from reference TRBV18 and TRBJ1-1, is NAGVMQNPRHLVRRRGQEARLRCSPMKGHSHVYWYRQLPEEGLKFMVYLQKENIIDESGMPKERFSAEFPKEGPSILRIQQVVRGDSAAYFCASSPRGLGTEAFFGQGTRLTVV.

This sequence joins TRBV6-5 and TRBJ2-3, with a weak D call TRBD1 (5 bases). Trimming removed 6 bases from V and 6 bases from J, with 10 bases in between. This CDR3 region has 12 residues. The germline V gene encodes CDR1 MNHEY and CDR2 SVGAGI. CDR3 DNA sequence: TGTGCCAGCAGCAGGGATTGGGATACGCAGTATTTT. It yields the protein CASSRDWDTQYF.

The chain recombines TRBV3-1 with TRBJ1-4, with D possibly being TRBD1 (6 bases). The CDR3 loop spans 17 amino acids. V gave up 4 bases and J gave up 4 bases, with 19 bases separating them. CDR1 is LGHDT and CDR2 is YNNKEL in the germline V gene (reference sequence). The CDR3 sequence is CASSPKPGQSRNEKLFF. The DNA of the CDR3 is TGTGCCAGCAGCCCCAAACCCGGACAGTCCCGTAATGAAAAACTGTTTTTT.